The present TCR beta chain was sequenced within a study of blood T cells in healthy people across ages. This clonotype was observed a few times. The CDR3 covers 14 residues. CDR1 is GTSNPN and CDR2 is SVGIG in the germline V gene (reference sequence). The germline V and J ends were trimmed by 3 bases and 4 bases, with 13 bases remaining between them. A sample-barcoded 5' primer and a J-beta primer mix were used in a second PCR of roughly 6 to 12 cycles. At least 2.5 million CDR3-containing paired-end reads were obtained per sample. MiXCR, applied by TCRdb to the 5' RACE reads, yields one record per CDR3 protein. Of just under 550,000 distinct CDR3 sequences listed, about 25% are singletons. Another study also made use of these data, one on T cells of mothers and their children. As that study records: Each child contributed approximately 3.3 million TCR beta CDR3 reads, while each mother contributed over 9.5 million.

The source is a boy younger than 18 in good health. What was sequenced was blood. This sequence joins TRBV30 and TRBJ1-3, with D maybe TRBD1 (6 bases). CDR3 bases: TGTGCCTGGAGCCCAGGACAGTGGGGAAACACCATATATTTT. Protein product: CAWSPGQWGNTIYF.